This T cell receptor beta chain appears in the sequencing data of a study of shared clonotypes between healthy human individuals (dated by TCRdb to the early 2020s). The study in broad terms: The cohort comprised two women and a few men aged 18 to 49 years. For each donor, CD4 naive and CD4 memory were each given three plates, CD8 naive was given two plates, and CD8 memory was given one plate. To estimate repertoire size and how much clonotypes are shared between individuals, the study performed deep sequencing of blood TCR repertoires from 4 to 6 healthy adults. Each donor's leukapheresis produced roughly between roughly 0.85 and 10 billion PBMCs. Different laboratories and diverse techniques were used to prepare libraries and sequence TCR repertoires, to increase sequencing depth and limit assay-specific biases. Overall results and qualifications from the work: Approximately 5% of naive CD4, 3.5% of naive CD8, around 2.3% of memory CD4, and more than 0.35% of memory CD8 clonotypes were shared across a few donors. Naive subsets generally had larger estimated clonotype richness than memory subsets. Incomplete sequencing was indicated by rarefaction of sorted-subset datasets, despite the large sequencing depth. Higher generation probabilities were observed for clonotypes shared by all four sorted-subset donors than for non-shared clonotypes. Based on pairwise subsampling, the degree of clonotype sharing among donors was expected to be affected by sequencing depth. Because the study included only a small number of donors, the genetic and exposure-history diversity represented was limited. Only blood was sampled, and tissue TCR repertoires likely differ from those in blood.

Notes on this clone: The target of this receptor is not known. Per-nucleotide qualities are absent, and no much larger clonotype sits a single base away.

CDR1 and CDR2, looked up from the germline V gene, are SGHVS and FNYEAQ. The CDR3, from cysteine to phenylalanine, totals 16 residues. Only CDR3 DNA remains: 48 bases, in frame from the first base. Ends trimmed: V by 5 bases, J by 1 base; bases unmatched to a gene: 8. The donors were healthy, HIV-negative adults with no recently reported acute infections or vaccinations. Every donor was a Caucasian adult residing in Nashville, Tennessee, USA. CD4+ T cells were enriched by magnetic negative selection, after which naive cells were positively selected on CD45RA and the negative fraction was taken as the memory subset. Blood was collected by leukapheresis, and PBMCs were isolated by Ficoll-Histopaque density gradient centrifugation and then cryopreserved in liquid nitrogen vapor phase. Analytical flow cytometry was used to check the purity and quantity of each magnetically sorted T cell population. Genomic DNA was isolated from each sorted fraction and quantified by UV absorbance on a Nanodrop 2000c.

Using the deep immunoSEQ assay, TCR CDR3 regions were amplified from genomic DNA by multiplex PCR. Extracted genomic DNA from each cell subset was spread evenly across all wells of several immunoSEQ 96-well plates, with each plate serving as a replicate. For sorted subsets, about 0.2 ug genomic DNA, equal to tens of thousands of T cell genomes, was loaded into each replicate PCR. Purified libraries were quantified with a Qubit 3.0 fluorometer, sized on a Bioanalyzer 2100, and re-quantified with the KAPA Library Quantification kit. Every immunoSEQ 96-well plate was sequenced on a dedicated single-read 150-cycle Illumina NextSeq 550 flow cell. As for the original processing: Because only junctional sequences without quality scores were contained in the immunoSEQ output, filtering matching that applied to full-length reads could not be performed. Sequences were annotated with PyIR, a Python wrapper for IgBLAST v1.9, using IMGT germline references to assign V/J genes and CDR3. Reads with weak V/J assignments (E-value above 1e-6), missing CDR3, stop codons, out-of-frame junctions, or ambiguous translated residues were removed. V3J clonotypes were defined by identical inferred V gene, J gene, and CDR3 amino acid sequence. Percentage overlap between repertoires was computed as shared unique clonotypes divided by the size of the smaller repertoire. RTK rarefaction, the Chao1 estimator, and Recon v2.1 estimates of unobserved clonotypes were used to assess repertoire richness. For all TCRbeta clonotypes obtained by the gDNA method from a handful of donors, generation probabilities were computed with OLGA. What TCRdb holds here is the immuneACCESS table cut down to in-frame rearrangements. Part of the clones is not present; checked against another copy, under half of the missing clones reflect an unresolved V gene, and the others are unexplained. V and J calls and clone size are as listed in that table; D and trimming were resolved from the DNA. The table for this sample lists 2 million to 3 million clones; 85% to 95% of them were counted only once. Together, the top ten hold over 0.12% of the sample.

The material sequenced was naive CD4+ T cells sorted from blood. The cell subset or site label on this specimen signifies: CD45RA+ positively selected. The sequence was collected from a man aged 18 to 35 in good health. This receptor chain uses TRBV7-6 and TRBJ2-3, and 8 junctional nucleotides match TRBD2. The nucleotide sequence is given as TGTGCCAGCAGCCCGCGTCGGGGGGGCGGCACAGATACGCAGTATTTT. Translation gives CASSPRRGGGTDTQYF.